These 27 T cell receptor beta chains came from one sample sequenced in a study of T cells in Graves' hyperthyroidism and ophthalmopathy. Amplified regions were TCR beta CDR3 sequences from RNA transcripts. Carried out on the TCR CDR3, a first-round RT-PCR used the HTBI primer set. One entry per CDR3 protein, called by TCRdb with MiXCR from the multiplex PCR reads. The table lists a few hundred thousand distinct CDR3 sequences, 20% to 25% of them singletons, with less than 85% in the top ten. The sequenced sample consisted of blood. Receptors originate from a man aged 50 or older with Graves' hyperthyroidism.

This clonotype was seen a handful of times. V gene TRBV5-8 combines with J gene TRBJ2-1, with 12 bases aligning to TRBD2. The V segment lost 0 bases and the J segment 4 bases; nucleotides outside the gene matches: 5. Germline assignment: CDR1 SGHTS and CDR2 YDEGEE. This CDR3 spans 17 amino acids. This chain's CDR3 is CASSLALLAGGYNEQFF. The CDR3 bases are TGTGCCAGCAGCTTGGCCCTACTAGCGGGAGGTTACAATGAGCAGTTCTTC.

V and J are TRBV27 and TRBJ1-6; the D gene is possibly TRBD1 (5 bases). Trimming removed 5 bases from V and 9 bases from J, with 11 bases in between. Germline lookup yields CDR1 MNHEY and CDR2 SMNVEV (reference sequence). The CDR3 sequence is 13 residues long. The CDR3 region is CASSERGGSPLHF. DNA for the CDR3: TGTGCCAGCAGTGAAAGGGGAGGTTCACCCCTCCACTTT.

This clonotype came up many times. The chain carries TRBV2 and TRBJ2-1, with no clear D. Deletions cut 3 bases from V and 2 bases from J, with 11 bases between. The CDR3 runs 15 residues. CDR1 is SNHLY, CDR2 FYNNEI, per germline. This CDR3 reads CASSEVDRTYNEQFF. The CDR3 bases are TGTGCCAGCAGTGAGGTGGACCGGACCTACAATGAGCAGTTCTTC.

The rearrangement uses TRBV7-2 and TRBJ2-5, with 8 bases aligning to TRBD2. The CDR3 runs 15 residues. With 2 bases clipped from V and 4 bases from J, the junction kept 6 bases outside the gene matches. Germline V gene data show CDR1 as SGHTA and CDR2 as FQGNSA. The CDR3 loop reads CASSLQSSGRETQYF. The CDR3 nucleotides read TGTGCCAGCAGCTTACAGTCCAGCGGGAGAGAGACCCAGTACTTC.

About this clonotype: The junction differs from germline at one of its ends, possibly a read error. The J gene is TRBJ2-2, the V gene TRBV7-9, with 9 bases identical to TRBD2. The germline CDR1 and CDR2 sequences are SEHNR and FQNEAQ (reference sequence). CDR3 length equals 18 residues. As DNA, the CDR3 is TGCGCCAGCAGCCAAGGGCAAGGGCTAGCGGGAAAAGCCGGGGAGCTGTTTTTT. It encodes CASSQGQGLAGKAGELFF.

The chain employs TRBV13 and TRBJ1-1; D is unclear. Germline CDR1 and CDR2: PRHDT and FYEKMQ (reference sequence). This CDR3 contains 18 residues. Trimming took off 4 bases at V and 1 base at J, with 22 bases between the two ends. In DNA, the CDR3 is TGTGCCAGCAGCTCCCGGCCCACCGCATTCGGATGGAACACTGAAGCTTTCTTT. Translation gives CASSSRPTAFGWNTEAFF.

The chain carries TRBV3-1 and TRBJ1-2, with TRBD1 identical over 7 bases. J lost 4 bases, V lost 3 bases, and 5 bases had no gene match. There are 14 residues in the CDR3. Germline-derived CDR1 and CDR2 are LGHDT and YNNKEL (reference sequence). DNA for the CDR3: TGTGCCAGCAGCCAGGCGGACAGGTTCTATGGCTACACCTTC. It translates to CASSQADRFYGYTF.

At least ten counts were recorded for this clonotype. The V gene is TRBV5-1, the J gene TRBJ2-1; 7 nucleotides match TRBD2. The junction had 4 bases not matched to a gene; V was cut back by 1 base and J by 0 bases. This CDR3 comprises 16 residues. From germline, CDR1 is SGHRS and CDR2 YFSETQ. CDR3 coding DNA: TGCGCCAGCAGCTTGAAGGGCGGGAGCTCCTACAATGAGCAGTTCTTC. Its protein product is CASSLKGGSSYNEQFF.

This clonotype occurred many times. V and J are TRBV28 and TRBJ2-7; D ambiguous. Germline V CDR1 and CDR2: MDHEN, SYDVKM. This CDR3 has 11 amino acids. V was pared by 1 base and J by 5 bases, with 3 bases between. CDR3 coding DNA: TGTGCCAGCAGTTTATTAAACGAGCAGTACTTC. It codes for CASSLLNEQYF.

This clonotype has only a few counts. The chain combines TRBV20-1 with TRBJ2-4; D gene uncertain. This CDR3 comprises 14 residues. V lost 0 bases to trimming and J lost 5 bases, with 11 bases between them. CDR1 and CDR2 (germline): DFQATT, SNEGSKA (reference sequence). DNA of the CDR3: TGCAGTGCTAGAGATTACAGTAGGCAAAACATTCAGTACTTC. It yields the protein CSARDYSRQNIQYF.

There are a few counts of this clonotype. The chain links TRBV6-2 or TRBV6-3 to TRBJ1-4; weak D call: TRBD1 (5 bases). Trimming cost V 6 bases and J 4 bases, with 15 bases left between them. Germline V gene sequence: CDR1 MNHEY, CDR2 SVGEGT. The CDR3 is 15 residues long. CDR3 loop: CASSYPPDSNEKLFF. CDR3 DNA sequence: TGTGCCAGCAGCTACCCACCCGACAGTAATGAAAAACTGTTTTTT.

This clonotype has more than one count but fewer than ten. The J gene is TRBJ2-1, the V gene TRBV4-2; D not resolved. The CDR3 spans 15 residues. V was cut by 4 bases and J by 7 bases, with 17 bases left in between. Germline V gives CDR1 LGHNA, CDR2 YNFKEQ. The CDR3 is CASSRRPGHTNEQFF. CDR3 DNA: TGTGCCAGCAGCCGTCGGCCCGGGCACACGAATGAGCAGTTCTTC.

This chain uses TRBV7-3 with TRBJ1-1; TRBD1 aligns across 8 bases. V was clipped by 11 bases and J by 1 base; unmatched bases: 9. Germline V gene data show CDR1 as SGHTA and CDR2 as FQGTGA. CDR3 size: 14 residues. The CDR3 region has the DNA TGTGCCGGGGGGGGGACAGGATCGAACACTGAAGCTTTCTTT. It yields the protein CAGGGTGSNTEAFF.

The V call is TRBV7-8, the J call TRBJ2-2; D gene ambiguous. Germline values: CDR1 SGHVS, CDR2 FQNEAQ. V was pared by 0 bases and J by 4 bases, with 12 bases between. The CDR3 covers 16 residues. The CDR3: CASSLAGGAGTGELFF. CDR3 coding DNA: TGTGCCAGCAGCTTAGCTGGCGGAGCAGGCACCGGGGAGCTGTTTTTT.

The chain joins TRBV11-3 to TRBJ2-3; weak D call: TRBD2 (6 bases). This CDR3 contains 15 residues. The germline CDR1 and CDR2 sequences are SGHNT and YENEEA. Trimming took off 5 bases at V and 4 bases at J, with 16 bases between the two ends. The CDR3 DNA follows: TGTGCCAGCAGCGCCCTTCGGGCTAGCGCAGATACGCAGTATTTT. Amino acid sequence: CASSALRASADTQYF.

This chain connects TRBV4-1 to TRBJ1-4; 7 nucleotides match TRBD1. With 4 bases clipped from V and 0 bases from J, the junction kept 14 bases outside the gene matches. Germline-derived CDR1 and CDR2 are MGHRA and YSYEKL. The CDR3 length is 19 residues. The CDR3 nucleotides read TGCGCCAGCAGCCTTAAACCGGGACAGCCTTTAACAACTAATGAAAAACTGTTTTTT. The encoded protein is CASSLKPGQPLTTNEKLFF.

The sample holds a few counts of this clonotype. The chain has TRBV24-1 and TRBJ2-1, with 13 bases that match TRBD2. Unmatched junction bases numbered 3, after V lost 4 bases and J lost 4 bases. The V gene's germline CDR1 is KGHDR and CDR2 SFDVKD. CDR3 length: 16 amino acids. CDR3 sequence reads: CATSDPGLAGYNEQFF. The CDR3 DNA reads TGTGCCACCAGTGACCCGGGACTAGCGGGATACAATGAGCAGTTCTTC.

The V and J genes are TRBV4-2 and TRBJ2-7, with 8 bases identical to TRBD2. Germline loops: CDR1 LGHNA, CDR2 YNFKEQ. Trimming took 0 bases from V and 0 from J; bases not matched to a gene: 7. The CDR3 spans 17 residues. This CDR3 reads CASSQEEVAGSSYEQYF. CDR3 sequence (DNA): TGTGCCAGCAGCCAAGAGGAGGTAGCGGGGTCCTCCTACGAGCAGTACTTC.

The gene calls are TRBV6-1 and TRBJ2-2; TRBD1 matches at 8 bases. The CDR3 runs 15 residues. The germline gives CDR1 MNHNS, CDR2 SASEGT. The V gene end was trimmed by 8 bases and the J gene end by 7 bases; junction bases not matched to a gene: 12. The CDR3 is CASRTGQGRGGELFF. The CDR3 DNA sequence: TGTGCCAGCCGGACCGGACAGGGAAGGGGCGGGGAGCTGTTTTTT.

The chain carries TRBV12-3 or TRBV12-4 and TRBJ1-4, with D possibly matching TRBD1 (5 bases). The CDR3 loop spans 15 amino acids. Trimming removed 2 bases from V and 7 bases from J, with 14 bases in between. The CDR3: CASSLNGHAAEKLFF. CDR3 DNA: TGTGCCAGCAGTTTAAACGGACATGCGGCTGAAAAACTGTTTTTT.

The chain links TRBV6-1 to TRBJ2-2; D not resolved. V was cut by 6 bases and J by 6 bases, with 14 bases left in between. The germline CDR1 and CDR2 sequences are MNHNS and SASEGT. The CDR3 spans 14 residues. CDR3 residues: CASSPPVPPGELFF. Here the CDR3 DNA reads TGTGCCAGCAGCCCTCCGGTCCCCCCCGGGGAGCTGTTTTTT.

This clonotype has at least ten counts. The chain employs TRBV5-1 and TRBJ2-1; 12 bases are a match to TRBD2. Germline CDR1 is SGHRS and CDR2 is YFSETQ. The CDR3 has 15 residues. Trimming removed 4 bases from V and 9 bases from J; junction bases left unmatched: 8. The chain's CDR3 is CASSPGLAGLGEQFF. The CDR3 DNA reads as TGCGCCAGCAGCCCAGGACTAGCGGGATTGGGTGAGCAGTTCTTC. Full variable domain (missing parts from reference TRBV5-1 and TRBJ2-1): KAGVTQTPRYLIKTRGQQVTLSCSPISGHRSVSWYQQTPGQGLQFLFEYFSETQRNKGNFPGRFSGRQFSNSRSEMNVSTLELGDSALYLCASSPGLAGLGEQFFGPGTRLTVL.

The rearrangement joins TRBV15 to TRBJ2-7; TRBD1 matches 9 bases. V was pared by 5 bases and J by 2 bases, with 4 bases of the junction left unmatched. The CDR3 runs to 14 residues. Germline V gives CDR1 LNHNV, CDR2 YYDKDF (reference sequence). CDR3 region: CATSVGTGTYEQYF. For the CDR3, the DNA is TGTGCCACCAGCGTCGGGACAGGGACCTACGAGCAGTACTTC.

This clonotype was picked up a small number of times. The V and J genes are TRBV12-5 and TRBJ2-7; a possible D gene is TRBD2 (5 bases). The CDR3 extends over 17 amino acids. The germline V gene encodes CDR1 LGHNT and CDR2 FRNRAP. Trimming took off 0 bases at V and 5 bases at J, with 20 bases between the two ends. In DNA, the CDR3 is TGTGCTAGTGGTTTGGTACTGGGCGAGGGCCGTTCCCACGAGCAGTACTTC. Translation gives CASGLVLGEGRSHEQYF.

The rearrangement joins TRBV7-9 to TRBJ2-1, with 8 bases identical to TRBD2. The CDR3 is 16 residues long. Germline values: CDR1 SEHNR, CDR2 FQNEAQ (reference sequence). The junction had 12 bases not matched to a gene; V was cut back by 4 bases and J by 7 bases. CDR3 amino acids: CASSSPRAGVGNEQFF. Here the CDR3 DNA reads TGTGCCAGCAGCTCCCCGCGAGCGGGAGTAGGAAATGAGCAGTTCTTC.

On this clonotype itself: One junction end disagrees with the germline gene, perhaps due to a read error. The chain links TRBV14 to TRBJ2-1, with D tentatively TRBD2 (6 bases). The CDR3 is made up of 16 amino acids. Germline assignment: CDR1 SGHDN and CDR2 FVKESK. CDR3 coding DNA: TGTGCCAGCAGCCAAGATAAGGGACTGGTATACAGTGAGCAGTTCTTC. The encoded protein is CASSQDKGLVYSEQFF.

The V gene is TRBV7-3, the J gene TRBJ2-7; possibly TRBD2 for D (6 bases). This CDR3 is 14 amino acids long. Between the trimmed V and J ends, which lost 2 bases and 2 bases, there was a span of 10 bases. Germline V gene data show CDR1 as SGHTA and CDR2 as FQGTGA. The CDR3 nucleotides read TGTGCCAGCAGCTTAGTCGGGAGAGCCTACGAGCAGTACTTC. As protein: CASSLVGRAYEQYF.